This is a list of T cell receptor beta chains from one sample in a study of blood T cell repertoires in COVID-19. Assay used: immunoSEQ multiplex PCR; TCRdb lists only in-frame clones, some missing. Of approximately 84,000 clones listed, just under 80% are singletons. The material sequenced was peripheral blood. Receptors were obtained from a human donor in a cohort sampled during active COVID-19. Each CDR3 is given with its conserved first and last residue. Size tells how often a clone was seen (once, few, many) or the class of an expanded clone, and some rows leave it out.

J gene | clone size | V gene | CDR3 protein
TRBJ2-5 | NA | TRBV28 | CASSRRSSGWKTQYF
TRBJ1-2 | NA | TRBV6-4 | CASSEGPGVPYGYTF
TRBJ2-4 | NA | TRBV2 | CASRGASTIQYF
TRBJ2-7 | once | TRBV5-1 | CASRPGWGSYEQYF
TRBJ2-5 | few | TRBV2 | CASSKAGGGFETQYF
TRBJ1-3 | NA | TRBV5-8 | CASGRQGGNTIYF
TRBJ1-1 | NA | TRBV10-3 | CAISEQEGATEAFF
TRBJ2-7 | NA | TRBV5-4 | CASRGLAYYEQYF
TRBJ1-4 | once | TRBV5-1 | CASSLWEEDEKLFF
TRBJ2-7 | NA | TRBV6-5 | CASSIGTGFYEQYF
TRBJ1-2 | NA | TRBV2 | CASSGPVGAYGYTF
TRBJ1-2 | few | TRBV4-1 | CASSPDSYGYTF
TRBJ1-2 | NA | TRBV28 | CAIGQGIYGYTF
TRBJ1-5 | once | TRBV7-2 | CASSLGTVGQPQHF
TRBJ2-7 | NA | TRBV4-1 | CASSQELGTLYEQYF
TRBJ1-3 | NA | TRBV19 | CASSISSGAGSGNTIYF
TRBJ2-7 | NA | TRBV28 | CASSLGQPPYEQYF
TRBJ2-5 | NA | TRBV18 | CASSRSREETQYF
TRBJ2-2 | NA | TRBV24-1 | CATSGQGALSGELFF
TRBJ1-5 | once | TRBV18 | CASSQDRGQPQHF
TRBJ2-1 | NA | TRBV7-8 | CASSPAEGTYNEQFF
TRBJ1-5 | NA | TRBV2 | CASSWGLTGDEQPQHF
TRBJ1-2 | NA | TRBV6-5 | CASRTGQSYGYTF